This T cell receptor beta chain was sequenced in a study of cytomegalovirus exposure and HLA in healthy donors. Primers for the PCR totalled 60 Vbeta and 13 Jbeta. The protocol was immunoSEQ multiplex PCR, while the TCRdb copy is restricted to in-frame clones and leaves out a portion. This table has more than 200,000 clones, about 79% appearing once. J lost 7 bases, V lost 0 bases, and 4 bases had no gene match. CDR3 length: 15 residues. Germline-derived CDR1 and CDR2 are SGDLS and YYNGEE. Sequenced sample: PBMCs. The genes are TRBV9 and TRBJ1-6; 7 bases match TRBD1. This clonotype originated in a man between 18 and 35 years old in good health and CMV-seronegative. This CDR3 is CASSVAGGENSPLHF. The CDR3 DNA is TGTGCCAGCAGCGTAGCAGGGGGTGAAAATTCACCCCTCCACTTT.